This T cell receptor (beta chain) originates from a study of OX40 agonist ivuxolimab in advanced cancers. The CDR3 has 15 amino acids. Germline V CDR1 and CDR2: SGHNT, YYREEE (reference sequence). Trimming shortened V by 0 bases and J by 4 bases, and 10 bases separated the two germline ends. The protocol was immunoSEQ multiplex PCR, while the TCRdb copy is restricted to in-frame clones and leaves out a portion. The sample records about 90,000 clones, around 88% being singletons. The receptor's source is an adult with an advanced solid tumor such as melanoma, head and neck, liver or kidney cancer. The source material was CD4+ or CD8+ T cells sorted from blood, sampled in a trial of the OX40 agonist ivuxolimab. The V gene is TRBV5-4, the J gene TRBJ2-2, with D perhaps TRBD1 (5 bases). CDR3 sequence: CASSLGRAATGELFF. CDR3 DNA sequence: TGTGCCAGCAGCTTGGGCAGGGCGGCCACCGGGGAGCTGTTTTTT. Using reference TRBV5-4 and TRBJ2-2 for the parts outside the CDR3, the full variable domain is ETGVTQSPTHLIKTRGQQVTLRCSSQSGHNTVSWYQQALGQGPQFIFQYYREEENGRGNFPPRFSGLQFPNYSSELNVNALELDDSALYLCASSLGRAATGELFFGEGSRLTVL.